Below, 9 T cell receptor beta chains from the same sample are listed, as sequenced in a study of molecular identifiers for immune sequencing clone quantification. TCRdb processed the PCR reads anew with MiXCR; each CDR3 protein has one entry. The data show approximately 35,000 distinct CDR3 sequences, about 20% seen once. Sequencing was carried out using naive CD8+ T cells from blood, with Jurkat cell RNA spiked in. This sample's subset: FACS-sorted CD8+CD4-CCR7+CD45RA+ naive T cells. The receptors originated from a human donor in good health. Some libraries in this study had Jurkat cell RNA spiked in.

This clonotype was found many times. The chain joins TRBV7-9 to TRBJ2-7; 7 positions agree with TRBD2. V shed 6 bases and J 2 bases; nucleotides not matched to a gene: 4. From germline, CDR1 is SEHNR and CDR2 FQNEAQ (reference sequence). The length of the CDR3 is 13 residues. The CDR3 loop is CASSPGGTYEQYF. CDR3 DNA sequence: TGTGCCAGCAGTCCCGGGGGGACCTACGAGCAGTACTTC.

This clonotype was seen repeatedly, ten times or more. The chain employs TRBV9 and TRBJ1-1; 7 bases match TRBD1. The junction had 2 bases not matched to a gene; V was cut back by 3 bases and J by 6 bases. The V gene's germline CDR1 is SGDLS and CDR2 YYNGEE. The CDR3 has 12 residues. This CDR3 is CASSGDSAEAFF. The CDR3 nucleotides read TGTGCCAGCAGCGGGGACAGTGCTGAAGCTTTCTTT.

This clonotype was recorded many times. The V gene is TRBV7-9, the J gene TRBJ2-1, with 11 bases matching TRBD2. The V gene's germline CDR1 is SEHNR and CDR2 FQNEAQ (reference sequence). J was trimmed by 2 bases and V by 5 bases; bases with no gene match: 8. This CDR3 is built from 17 residues. CDR3 amino acids: CASSDNVAGGPYNEQFF. The CDR3 DNA reads TGTGCCAGCAGCGACAACGTAGCGGGGGGGCCCTACAATGAGCAGTTCTTC.

This clonotype was detected many times. The chain uses TRBV27 and TRBJ2-5; a possible D gene is TRBD2 (6 bases). V shed 7 bases and J shed 2 bases, with 14 bases lying between them. Looked up from germline, CDR1 is MNHEY and CDR2 is SMNVEV (reference sequence). The CDR3 sequence is 14 residues long. In DNA, the CDR3 is TGTGCCAGCAAAGAGGGACTGAGACAAGAGACCCAGTACTTC. Residues: CASKEGLRQETQYF.

This clonotype was observed many times. The J gene is TRBJ2-7, the V gene TRBV3-1; 8 nucleotides agree with TRBD2. The V gene's germline CDR1 is LGHDT and CDR2 YNNKEL (reference sequence). The CDR3 runs to 15 residues. The J segment lost 5 bases and the V segment lost 3 bases, leaving 9 bases of the junction unmatched. CDR3 in DNA: TGTGCCAGCAGCCAGAACCCGGGGGGGCTGCACGAGCAGTACTTC. Protein sequence: CASSQNPGGLHEQYF.

This clonotype appeared many times. The chain couples TRBV6-2 or TRBV6-3 to TRBJ1-1, with 7 bases aligning to TRBD1. Trimming removed 6 bases from V and 0 bases from J; junction bases left unmatched: 10. This CDR3 has 16 residues. Germline assignment: CDR1 MNHEY and CDR2 SVGEGT. The CDR3 bases are TGTGCCAGCAGCAATCCCCCGACAGGGTTGAACACTGAAGCTTTCTTT. This translates into CASSNPPTGLNTEAFF.

The V call is TRBV4-3, the J call TRBJ1-1; D not certain. V lost 0 bases to trimming and J lost 2 bases, with 10 bases between them. CDR3 length: 15 residues. CDR1 LGHNA and CDR2 YSLEER come from the germline V gene. The CDR3 loop is CASSQDLTRNTEAFF. CDR3 bases: TGCGCCAGCAGCCAAGACCTAACCAGAAACACTGAAGCTTTCTTT.

The rearrangement links TRBV12-3 or TRBV12-4 to TRBJ2-4, with 9 bases aligning to TRBD2. J was trimmed by 5 bases and V by 5 bases; bases with no gene match: 10. The CDR3 length is 16 residues. CDR3 sequence: CASSERGALFENIQYF. In nucleotides, the CDR3 is TGTGCCAGCAGTGAGCGGGGGGCCCTCTTTGAAAACATTCAGTACTTC.

This clonotype was found many times. The chain links TRBV7-2 to TRBJ1-1, with no clear D. There are 15 residues in the CDR3. V was shortened by 5 bases and J by 1 base, with 14 bases between the two germline ends. The germline CDR1 and CDR2 sequences are SGHTA and FQGNSA. The CDR3 sequence is CASSQREVSNTEAFF. CDR3 coding DNA: TGTGCCAGCAGCCAAAGAGAGGTTTCGAACACTGAAGCTTTCTTT.